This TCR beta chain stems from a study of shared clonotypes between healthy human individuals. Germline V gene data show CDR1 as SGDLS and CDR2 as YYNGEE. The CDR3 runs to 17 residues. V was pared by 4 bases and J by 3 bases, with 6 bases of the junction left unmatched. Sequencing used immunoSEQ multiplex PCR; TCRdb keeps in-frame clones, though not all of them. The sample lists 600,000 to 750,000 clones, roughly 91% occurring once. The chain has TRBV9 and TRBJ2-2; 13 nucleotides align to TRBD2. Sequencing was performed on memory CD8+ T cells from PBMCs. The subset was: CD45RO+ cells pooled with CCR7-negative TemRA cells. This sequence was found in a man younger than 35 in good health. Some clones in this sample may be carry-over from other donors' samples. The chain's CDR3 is CASSPTSGRSDTGELFF. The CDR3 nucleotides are TGTGCCAGCAGCCCGACTAGCGGGAGGTCGGACACCGGGGAGCTGTTTTTT. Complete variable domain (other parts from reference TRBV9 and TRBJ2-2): DSGVTQTPKHLITATGQRVTLRCSPRSGDLSVYWYQQSLDQGLQFLIQYYNGEERAKGNILERFSAQQFPDLHSELNLSSLELGDSALYFCASSPTSGRSDTGELFFGEGSRLTVL.